This T cell receptor (beta chain) was recovered during a study of cytomegalovirus exposure and HLA in healthy donors. The study, taken as a whole, reports: In a later analysis, TCR association rates varied by HLA locus: DRB1 most, HLA-C fewest. In a later analysis, CMV-associated beta chains were mostly HLA-associated, it appeared. Donors belonging to an Asian-associated ancestry cluster reportedly showed fewer N-insertions in productive TCRs than the roughly 670-donor mean, according to what a later analysis found.

Trimming took 5 bases from V and 3 from J, leaving 14 bases between them. In germline, CDR1 is KGHSH, CDR2 LQKENI. CDR3 length equals 14 residues. This clone is a singleton in its sample. Its target is not known. PCR primers comprised 60 Vbeta and 13 Jbeta primers. Generated by immunoSEQ multiplex PCR, the TCRdb table keeps only in-frame clones and is missing some. The data hold about 160,000 clones, with 85% observed a single time. The material sequenced was PBMCs. The gene calls are TRBV18 and TRBJ2-7; D uncertain. The clonotype originates from a boy between 2 and 15 years old in good health and CMV-seronegative. CDR3 bases: TGTGCCAGCTCATCTCAAGCCAGGTACTACGAGCAGTACTTC. Residues: CASSSQARYYEQYF.